The T cell receptor beta chain under discussion was sequenced for a study of OX40 agonist ivuxolimab in advanced cancers. Study-wide background: Dosing consisted of intravenous ivuxolimab at 0.01 to 10 mg/kg every 2 weeks. Partial responses, seen in three patients, involved one hepatocellular carcinoma and two cutaneous melanomas.

The protocol was immunoSEQ multiplex PCR, while the TCRdb copy is restricted to in-frame clones and leaves out a portion. Of roughly 35,000 clones listed, approximately 92% are singletons. A remark on this clone: Its antigen is as yet unknown.

Study outcomes and limitations: Certain nonresponders additionally had low normalized T-cell clonal expansion. CD8+ T cells were the subset that, on average, had more expanded clones than CD4+.

The V gene end was trimmed by 7 bases and the J gene end by 2 bases; junction bases not matched to a gene: 5. Germline loops: CDR1 LNHDA, CDR2 SQIVND (reference sequence). The CDR3 is made up of 14 amino acids. The sequence was obtained from an adult with an advanced solid tumor such as melanoma, head and neck, liver or kidney cancer. The chain is built from TRBV19 and TRBJ2-3; 8 bases match TRBD1. The sample in question was CD4+ or CD8+ T cells sorted from blood, obtained in a trial of the OX40 agonist ivuxolimab. The CDR3 sequence is CASKGTGITDTQYF. For the CDR3, the DNA is TGTGCCAGTAAGGGGACAGGCATCACAGATACGCAGTATTTT.